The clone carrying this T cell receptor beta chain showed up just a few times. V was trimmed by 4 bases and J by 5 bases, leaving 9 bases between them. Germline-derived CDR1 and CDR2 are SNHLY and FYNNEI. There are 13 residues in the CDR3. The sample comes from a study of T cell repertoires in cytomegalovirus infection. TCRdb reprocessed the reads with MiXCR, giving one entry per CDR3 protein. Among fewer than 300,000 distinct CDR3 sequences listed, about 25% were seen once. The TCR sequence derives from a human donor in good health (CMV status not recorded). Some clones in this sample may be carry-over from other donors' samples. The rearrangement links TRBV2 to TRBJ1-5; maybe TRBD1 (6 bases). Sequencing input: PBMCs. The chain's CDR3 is CASSGQADQPQHF. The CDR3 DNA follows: TGTGCCAGCAGTGGACAGGCGGATCAGCCCCAGCATTTT.